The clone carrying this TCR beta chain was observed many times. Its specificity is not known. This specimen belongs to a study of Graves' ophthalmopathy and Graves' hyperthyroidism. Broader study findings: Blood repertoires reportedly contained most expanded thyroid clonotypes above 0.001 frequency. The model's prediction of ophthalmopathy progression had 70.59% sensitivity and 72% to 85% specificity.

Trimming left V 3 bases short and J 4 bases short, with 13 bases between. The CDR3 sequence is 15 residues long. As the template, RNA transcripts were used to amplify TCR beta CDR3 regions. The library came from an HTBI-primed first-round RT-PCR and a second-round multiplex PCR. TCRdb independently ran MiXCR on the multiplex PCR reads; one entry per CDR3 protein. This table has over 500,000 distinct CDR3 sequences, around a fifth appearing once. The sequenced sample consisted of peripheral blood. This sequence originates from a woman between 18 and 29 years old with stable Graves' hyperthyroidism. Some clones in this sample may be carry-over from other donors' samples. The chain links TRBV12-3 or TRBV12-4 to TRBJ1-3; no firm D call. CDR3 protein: CASSFHWGAGNTIYF. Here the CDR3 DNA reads TGTGCCAGCAGTTTTCATTGGGGTGCCGGAAACACCATATATTTT.